This TCR beta chain comes out of a study of beta chain features in type 1 diabetes. Study conclusions and caveats: Shorter TCRB CDR3s, moderately but significantly so, were found in Type 1 diabetes patients in all four CD4+ subsets. Junctions at VDJ sites from type 1 diabetes patients had fewer insertions and more deletions.

Comments on this clone: No antigen is known for it.

About 100 mL of blood, on average, came from one heparinised draw per donor. Purity above 98% was achieved in all sorted populations. Of the isolated RNA, all was reverse transcribed, and so the sequenced material was expressed TCRB transcripts. Clones were read by immunoSEQ multiplex PCR, and TCRdb kept only the in-frame ones, dropping some. This sample has roughly 700,000 clones, with 13% found just once. Between the trimmed V and J ends, which lost 4 bases and 1 base, there was a span of 13 bases. Germline-derived CDR1 and CDR2 are MNHEY and SVGAGI. The CDR3 consists of 15 residues. This chain links TRBV6-5 with TRBJ2-5; no firm D call. This sequence was found in a man younger than 30 with type 1 diabetes. Sequencing was carried out using naive CD4+ T cells from blood. The CDR3 sequence is CASSSIPETQETQYF. The CDR3 DNA reads as TGTGCCAGCAGTTCCATCCCGGAGACCCAAGAGACCCAGTACTTC.